The 22 T cell receptor beta chains below all came from one sample that was sequenced in a study of blood T cell repertoires in COVID-19. Method: immunoSEQ multiplex PCR; TCRdb's copy keeps in-frame clones and lacks some. Of around 220,000 clones listed, roughly 87% are singletons. The sample comprised PBMCs or T cells enriched from blood (not recorded which). All receptors derive from a woman aged 25 to 45 with acute COVID-19.

The rearrangement joins TRBV9 to TRBJ2-1, with 12 nucleotides matching TRBD2. Germline V lookup: CDR1 SGDLS, CDR2 YYNGEE. CDR3 length equals 15 residues. The V gene end was trimmed by 4 bases and the J gene end by 9 bases; junction bases not matched to a gene: 8. DNA of the CDR3: TGTGCCAGCAGCCCTTGGACTAGCGGGGCGAGTGAGCAGTTCTTC. This gives the protein CASSPWTSGASEQFF.

This sequence joins TRBV10-3 and TRBJ1-2; maybe TRBD1 (6 bases). Germline V lookup: CDR1 ENHRY, CDR2 SYGVKD. V lost 2 bases to trimming and J lost 4 bases, with 17 bases between them. This CDR3 region has 16 residues. This CDR3 is CAISEDHRVTGYGYTF. The DNA of the CDR3 is TGTGCCATCAGTGAGGATCACAGGGTAACGGGCTATGGCTACACCTTC.

CDR3 protein: CASSPRLTSSTDTQYF. The CDR3, as DNA: TGTGCCAGCAGCCCCCGACTTACCTCTAGCACAGATACGCAGTATTTT. This chain connects TRBV7-3 to TRBJ2-3; D is ambiguous. Per germline, CDR1 SGHTA and CDR2 FQGTGA. The CDR3 totals 16 residues. Trimming stripped 5 bases from V and 0 bases from J, with 15 bases between.

J is TRBJ2-4 and V is TRBV15, with 7 positions matching TRBD1. After removal of 0 bases from V and 3 bases from J, the junction contained 11 bases not matched to a gene. CDR3 length: 18 residues. Per the germline V gene, CDR1 is LNHNV and CDR2 is YYDKDF (reference sequence). CDR3 bases: TGTGCCACCAGCAGAGATCAGGGAGACAGGGTGATCAAAAACATTCAGTACTTC. Its translation: CATSRDQGDRVIKNIQYF.

The rearrangement joins TRBV3-1 (or the pseudogene TRBV3-2) to TRBJ1-1, with 7 positions matching TRBD1. The germline V gene encodes CDR1 LGHDT and CDR2 YNNKEL (reference sequence). The CDR3 spans 15 residues. J lost 2 bases, V lost 3 bases, and 6 bases had no gene match. DNA for the CDR3: TGTGCCAGCAGCCAGGGGACAGATAGAAACACTGAAGCTTTCTTT. Translating gives CASSQGTDRNTEAFF.

This clone was observed a single time. The genes are TRBV11-3 and TRBJ2-5; TRBD1 might be the D (6 bases). The CDR3 is made up of 14 amino acids. Germline values: CDR1 SGHNT, CDR2 YENEEA. Trimming removed 4 bases at V and 4 bases at J, with 13 bases between. The DNA for the CDR3 is TGTGCCAGCAGCTCAACTGGGGGCCTAGAGACCCAGTACTTC. Protein product: CASSSTGGLETQYF.

This rearrangement joins TRBV19 to TRBJ1-5, with TRBD1 matching over 10 bases. CDR3 length: 12 amino acids. Germline loops: CDR1 LNHDA, CDR2 SQIVND (reference sequence). Trimming at V came to 3 bases and at J to 11 bases, leaving 1 base not matched to a gene. CDR3 bases: TGTGCCAGTAGTATCGGGACAGGGGCCCAGCATTTT. Translating it yields CASSIGTGAQHF.

The chain has TRBV9 and TRBJ1-2; D is unclear. Germline loops: CDR1 SGDLS, CDR2 YYNGEE. The CDR3 extends over 16 amino acids. V lost 2 bases, J lost 4 bases, and 18 bases lay in between. The CDR3 sequence: CASSVSGEGPGYGYTF. CDR3 DNA sequence: TGTGCCAGCAGCGTGTCTGGGGAGGGTCCCGGCTATGGCTACACCTTC.

The chain has TRBV28 and TRBJ1-6; 9 bases match TRBD1. Germline CDR1 is MDHEN and CDR2 is SYDVKM. V was clipped by 6 bases and J by 7 bases; unmatched bases: 7. The CDR3 totals 15 residues. CDR3 DNA sequence: TGTGCCAGCAGGGAAGGGACAGGGAAGAATTCACCCCTCCACTTT. This encodes CASREGTGKNSPLHF.

CDR3 DNA: TGTGCCAGCAGCCCCTCACAGATGAACACTGAAGCTTTCTTT. Amino acids: CASSPSQMNTEAFF. This chain links TRBV11-2 with TRBJ1-1; D gene uncertain. V lost 5 bases, J lost 0 bases, and 10 bases lay in between. The CDR3 runs 14 residues. CDR1 and CDR2 from the germline V gene are SGHAT and FQNNGV.

The V call is TRBV2, the J call TRBJ2-7; TRBD2 matches 8 bases. The CDR3 is made up of 14 amino acids. Trimming took 7 bases from V and 2 from J; bases not matched to a gene: 7. From germline, CDR1 is SNHLY and CDR2 FYNNEI. The CDR3 DNA reads as TGTGCCAGCACGCCTAGCGGGCTGACCTACGAGCAGTACTTC. It encodes CASTPSGLTYEQYF.

The chain combines TRBV5-1 with TRBJ2-1; the D is unclear. Deletions cut 0 bases from V and 0 bases from J, with 10 bases between. The CDR3 has 16 amino acids. Germline CDR1 and CDR2: SGHRS and YFSETQ. In nucleotides, the CDR3 is TGCGCCAGCAGCTTGGACGCCTCTAGCTCCTACAATGAGCAGTTCTTC. This translates into CASSLDASSSYNEQFF.

V is TRBV10-3 and J is TRBJ1-3; D is possibly TRBD1 (5 bases). The CDR3 has 16 amino acids. V was cut by 0 bases and J by 3 bases, with 12 bases left in between. Germline V gene lookup returns CDR1 ENHRY and CDR2 SYGVKD. The CDR3 loop is CAISESGRAYGNTIYF. The CDR3 coding sequence is TGTGCCATCAGTGAGTCTGGCAGGGCATATGGAAACACCATATATTTT.

The chain joins TRBV6-2 or TRBV6-3 to TRBJ1-1; D is undetermined. The V end lost 1 base, the J end lost 1 base, and 7 bases lay between the germline ends. The CDR3 is 14 residues long. Germline V gives CDR1 MNHEY, CDR2 SVGEGT. The CDR3 spells CASSYWERNTEAFF. CDR3 in DNA: TGTGCCAGCAGTTACTGGGAGCGGAACACTGAAGCTTTCTTT.

V is TRBV5-5 and J is TRBJ1-2; 10 positions match TRBD1. Per germline, CDR1 SGHKS and CDR2 YYEKEE (reference sequence). The CDR3 covers 14 residues. The trim removed 4 bases at V and 8 bases at J, leaving 8 bases unmatched. The CDR3 loop reads CASSPQGQGWGYTF. Here the CDR3 DNA reads TGTGCCAGCAGCCCCCAGGGACAGGGGTGGGGCTACACCTTC. The variable domain in full, with the rest retrieved from reference TRBV5-5 and TRBJ1-2, is DAGVTQSPTHLIKTRGQQVTLRCSPISGHKSVSWYQQVLGQGPQFIFQYYEKEERGRGNFPDRFSARQFPNYSSELNVNALLLGDSALYLCASSPQGQGWGYTFGSGTRLTVV.

The rearrangement uses TRBV28 and TRBJ1-4, with TRBD1 identical over 7 bases. The germline CDR1 and CDR2 sequences are MDHEN and SYDVKM. The junction had 9 bases not matched to a gene; V was cut back by 6 bases and J by 8 bases. The length of the CDR3 is 14 residues. CDR3 in DNA: TGTGCCAGCAGCCGGTACGGACAGGAGGAAAAACTGTTTTTT. It codes for CASSRYGQEEKLFF.

J is TRBJ2-7 and V is TRBV28; no clear D gene. Trimming removed 7 bases from V and 7 bases from J, with 17 bases in between. The CDR3 totals 13 residues. CDR1 is MDHEN, CDR2 SYDVKM, per germline. This chain's CDR3 is CASNIVTSSEQYF. The CDR3 DNA follows: TGTGCCAGCAATATCGTGACAAGTTCTGAGCAGTACTTC.

V gene TRBV9 combines with J gene TRBJ2-7, with 10 bases identical to TRBD2. Germline CDR1 is SGDLS and CDR2 is YYNGEE. Losses at the gene ends were 4 bases for V and 0 bases for J; bases not matched to a gene: 7. The CDR3 length is 16 residues. CDR3: CASSPELAGPSYEQYF. CDR3 nucleotides: TGTGCCAGCAGCCCGGAACTAGCGGGACCCTCCTACGAGCAGTACTTC.

This clone appeared a single time. J is TRBJ1-2 and V is TRBV29-1; 8 nucleotides agree with TRBD1. CDR1 and CDR2 (germline): SQVTM, ANQGSEA. The CDR3 has 14 amino acids. The V gene end was trimmed by 5 bases and the J gene end by 6 bases; junction bases not matched to a gene: 11. In nucleotides, the CDR3 is TGCAGCGTTTTGGCCTCGGACAGGGCCGATGGCTACACCTTC. This encodes CSVLASDRADGYTF.

In this sample, this clone turned up once. The CDR3 bases are TGCAGCGTTGGGAAGGGACAGGGACTGAACACTGAAGCTTTCTTT. Residues: CSVGKGQGLNTEAFF. The J gene is TRBJ1-1, the V gene TRBV29-1; 9 nucleotides agree with TRBD1. The germline V gene has CDR1 SQVTM and CDR2 ANQGSEA. Trimming removed 4 bases from V and 0 bases from J; junction bases left unmatched: 6. The CDR3 extends over 15 amino acids.

This chain uses TRBV11-3 with TRBJ2-3; unclear D gene. CDR3 size: 12 residues. Deletions cut 3 bases from V and 9 bases from J, with 10 bases between. The V gene's germline CDR1 is SGHNT and CDR2 YENEEA. CDR3 in DNA: TGTGCCAGCAGCTTTCGAGGAGACACGCAGTATTTT. Translation: CASSFRGDTQYF.

J is TRBJ1-2 and V is TRBV20-1; possible D gene TRBD1, 5 bases. The CDR3 loop spans 14 amino acids. V was pared by 3 bases and J by 2 bases, with 13 bases between. Germline values: CDR1 DFQATT, CDR2 SNEGSKA (reference sequence). CDR3 DNA: TGCAGTGCTAGTTTATCTCGACAGAACTATGGCTACACCTTC. Protein: CSASLSRQNYGYTF.